The 21 T cell receptor beta chains presented below share a single source sample, sequenced in a study of blood T cell repertoires in COVID-19. Measured with immunoSEQ multiplex PCR; TCRdb has only the in-frame clones, and not every one. The table has 95,000 to 150,000 clones, about 93% seen once; the top ten hold just over 2%. The sample was peripheral blood. The receptor source for this set is a man aged 50-59 years with COVID-19, enrolled during active disease.

The rearrangement joins TRBV25-1 to TRBJ2-7, with 7 nucleotides matching TRBD1. Germline trimming cut 6 bases from V and 1 base from J; bases unmatched to any gene: 3. CDR1 is MGHDK, CDR2 SYGVNS, per germline. CDR3 length: 13 amino acids. Here the CDR3 DNA reads TGTGCCAGCAGCCGGACAGGTTCCTACGAGCAGTACGTC. Protein product: CASSRTGSYEQYV.

The rearrangement joins TRBV19 to TRBJ2-5; TRBD2 aligns across 7 bases. The J segment lost 5 bases and the V segment lost 2 bases, leaving 11 bases of the junction unmatched. Germline-derived CDR1 and CDR2 are LNHDA and SQIVND (reference sequence). CDR3 length equals 16 residues. The CDR3 protein is CASSIYGPTGRETQYF. The CDR3 DNA sequence: TGTGCCAGTAGTATATATGGGCCCACCGGGAGGGAGACCCAGTACTTC.

The V call is TRBV6-2 or TRBV6-3, the J call TRBJ2-1; possibly TRBD2 for D (6 bases). CDR3 length: 14 residues. CDR1 MNHEY and CDR2 SVGEGT come from the germline V gene. V was cut by 7 bases and J by 5 bases, with 15 bases left in between. CDR3 sequence reads: CASTPGGDHNEQFF. CDR3 coding DNA: TGTGCCAGCACCCCCGGAGGGGACCACAATGAGCAGTTCTTC.

V is TRBV9 and J is TRBJ2-7; 7 bases fit TRBD1. From germline, CDR1 is SGDLS and CDR2 YYNGEE. CDR3 length: 15 amino acids. The V gene end was trimmed by 5 bases and the J gene end by 2 bases; junction bases not matched to a gene: 10. This chain's CDR3 is CASSEGTDLAYEQYF. The CDR3 nucleotides are TGTGCCAGCAGTGAAGGGACAGACCTAGCCTACGAGCAGTACTTC.

The chain is built from TRBV19 and TRBJ2-7; D uncertain. From germline, CDR1 is LNHDA and CDR2 SQIVND (reference sequence). This CDR3 has 13 residues. Trimming shortened V by 6 bases and J by 2 bases, and 11 bases separated the two germline ends. CDR3 region: CASSPQPTYEQYF. The CDR3 DNA sequence: TGTGCCAGTAGCCCACAACCGACCTACGAGCAGTACTTC.

This clone showed up just a few times. The J gene is TRBJ1-1, the V gene TRBV9, with D perhaps matching TRBD1 (5 bases). V was trimmed by 0 bases and J by 5 bases, leaving 14 bases between them. The CDR3 has 15 residues. Germline-derived CDR1 and CDR2 are SGDLS and YYNGEE. In nucleotides, the CDR3 is TGTGCCAGCAGCGTAGCACCGGGGGTTAGAACTGAAGCTTTCTTT. Its protein is CASSVAPGVRTEAFF.

This chain uses TRBV5-4 with TRBJ2-3; 8 nucleotides line up with TRBD2. Germline CDR1 SGHNT, CDR2 YYREEE (reference sequence). Unmatched junction bases numbered 7, after V lost 0 bases and J lost 4 bases. CDR3 size: 16 residues. The CDR3, as DNA: TGTGCCAGCAGCTTGGAGAAGCGGGAGATTCCAGATACGCAGTATTTT. The encoded protein is CASSLEKREIPDTQYF.

The chain joins TRBV6-6 to TRBJ1-2, with D possibly being TRBD1 (5 bases). CDR3 length: 13 residues. The ends were cut back, 5 bases at V and 8 bases at J, with 15 bases in the middle. Germline CDR1 reads MNHNY; CDR2 reads SVGAGI (reference sequence). The CDR3 loop reads CASSVRPGEGYTF. Written as DNA, the CDR3 is TGTGCCAGCAGTGTTAGACCGGGGGAGGGCTACACCTTC.

This chain connects TRBV6-1 to TRBJ1-5; D call uncertain. Germline CDR1 reads MNHNS; CDR2 reads SASEGT. Trimming left V 4 bases short and J 0 bases short, with 13 bases between. The CDR3 sequence is 16 residues long. The DNA for the CDR3 is TGTGCCAGCAGTGGAACGGGTATTACTAGCAATCAGCCCCAGCATTTT. Translation: CASSGTGITSNQPQHF.

J is TRBJ1-6 and V is TRBV10-3, with a tentative D call TRBD1 (6 bases). There are 14 residues in the CDR3. V lost 10 bases, J lost 0 bases, and 10 bases lay in between. Germline assignment: CDR1 ENHRY and CDR2 SYGVKD. CDR3 bases: TGTGCCACAGGACAGAGCTCCTATAATTCACCCCTCCACTTT. Residues: CATGQSSYNSPLHF.

This chain uses TRBV7-9 with TRBJ1-5, with D perhaps TRBD1 (5 bases). There are 13 residues in the CDR3. Germline-derived CDR1 and CDR2 are SEHNR and FQNEAQ (reference sequence). V was pared by 3 bases and J by 4 bases, with 7 bases between. The DNA of the CDR3 is TGTGCCAGCAGCTTCGGGGGGAATCAGCCCCAGCATTTT. Encoded protein: CASSFGGNQPQHF.

The V gene is TRBV13, the J gene TRBJ2-1, with 10 bases identical to TRBD2. V shed 6 bases, J shed 3 bases, and the junction held 8 bases outside the gene matches. This CDR3 is 16 amino acids long. The V gene's germline CDR1 is PRHDT and CDR2 FYEKMQ (reference sequence). The CDR3 sequence: CASSLPSGSFYNEQFF. The CDR3 DNA is TGTGCCAGCAGTTTGCCTAGCGGGAGTTTCTACAATGAGCAGTTCTTC.

The J gene is TRBJ1-1, the V gene TRBV6-5, with D possibly being TRBD1 (5 bases). The V end was cut by 4 bases, the J end by 1 base, with 13 bases between. The CDR3 spans 15 residues. The germline gives CDR1 MNHEY, CDR2 SVGAGI. The CDR3 is CASSFGDDRNTEAFF. The CDR3 nucleotides read TGTGCCAGCAGTTTTGGCGACGACAGGAACACTGAAGCTTTCTTT.

The chain employs TRBV19 and TRBJ1-5, with 7 bases that match TRBD1. Germline V CDR1 and CDR2: LNHDA, SQIVND (reference sequence). The junction had 4 bases not matched to a gene; V was cut back by 3 bases and J by 5 bases. The CDR3 spans 14 residues. CDR3 nucleotide sequence: TGTGCCAGTAGTATCCTCACAGGGGATCAGCCCCAGCATTTT. Translation: CASSILTGDQPQHF. The variable domain in full, with the rest retrieved from reference TRBV19 and TRBJ1-5, is DGGITQSPKYLFRKEGQNVTLSCEQNLNHDAMYWYRQDPGQGLRLIYYSQIVNDFQKGDIAEGYSVSREKKESFPLTVTSAQKNPTAFYLCASSILTGDQPQHFGDGTRLSIL.

The chain employs TRBV7-4 and TRBJ2-7; a weak D match, TRBD1 (6 bases). This CDR3 region has 16 residues. Trimming removed 1 base from V and 3 bases from J, with 16 bases in between. CDR1 and CDR2 from the germline V gene are SGHVT and SQSDAQ. CDR3: CASSLGANRVSYEQYV. The CDR3 coding sequence is TGTGCCAGCAGCTTAGGGGCAAACAGGGTAAGCTACGAGCAGTACGTC.

The V gene is TRBV7-8, the J gene TRBJ2-2; D possibly corresponds to TRBD1 (5 bases). The germline V gene encodes CDR1 SGHVS and CDR2 FQNEAQ. Trimming pared 4 bases from V and 7 bases from J, leaving 10 bases between. The CDR3 consists of 13 residues. CDR3 in amino acids: CASSSQVFGELFF. CDR3 nucleotide sequence: TGTGCCAGCAGCTCACAGGTTTTCGGGGAGCTGTTTTTT.

The rearrangement uses TRBV2 and TRBJ2-7; TRBD2 matches 13 bases. The CDR3 is made up of 14 amino acids. Looked up from germline, CDR1 is SNHLY and CDR2 is FYNNEI. V shed 6 bases, J shed 2 bases, and the junction held 1 base outside the gene matches. The chain's CDR3 is CASSGLAGAYEQYF. Written as DNA, the CDR3 is TGTGCCAGCAGCGGACTAGCGGGAGCCTACGAGCAGTACTTC.

The V and J genes are TRBV14 and TRBJ2-7, with unresolved D. The CDR3 length is 12 residues. V was shortened by 4 bases and J by 4 bases, with 8 bases between the two germline ends. In germline, CDR1 is SGHDN, CDR2 FVKESK. The CDR3 region is CASSLAGYEQYV. In DNA, the CDR3 is TGTGCCAGCAGCCTCGCCGGGTACGAGCAGTACGTC.

The table lists this clone with a count of one. This chain uses TRBV7-2 with TRBJ2-2, with D possibly matching TRBD1 (6 bases). Trimming stripped 3 bases from V and 2 bases from J, with 10 bases between. Germline CDR1 SGHTA, CDR2 FQGNSA. The CDR3 is 15 residues long. The CDR3 reads CASSFRQANTGELFF. CDR3 DNA: TGTGCCAGCAGCTTTAGACAGGCAAACACCGGGGAGCTGTTTTTT.

The V and J genes are TRBV7-2 and TRBJ2-3; 8 bases are a match to TRBD2. Germline lookup yields CDR1 SGHTA and CDR2 FQGNSA. The CDR3 extends over 18 amino acids. With V trimmed by 1 base and J by 0 bases, 9 bases remained unmatched. The CDR3 is CASSLVGGRPSSTDTQYF. The DNA for the CDR3 is TGTGCCAGCAGCTTAGTGGGCGGGAGGCCCTCTAGCACAGATACGCAGTATTTT.

The chain employs TRBV9 and TRBJ2-1, with TRBD2 matching over 7 bases. This CDR3 is 15 amino acids long. In germline, CDR1 is SGDLS, CDR2 YYNGEE. The V gene end was trimmed by 4 bases and the J gene end by 4 bases; junction bases not matched to a gene: 8. The CDR3 DNA is TGTGCCAGCAGCCTCGTAGGAGCGGGATACAATGAGCAGTTCTTC. As protein: CASSLVGAGYNEQFF.